This T cell receptor (beta chain) was found in a study of a mutant IDH1 vaccine in newly diagnosed glioma. Study in general: Eight vaccine doses were administered to patients at weeks 1, 3, 5, 7, 11, 15, 19 and 23. Patients were pretreated with radiotherapy, temozolomide, or both, mostly both. The study started vaccination 4-6 weeks after radiotherapy alone, or with temozolomide cycles.

The repertoire was sequenced with immunoSEQ multiplex PCR; TCRdb's copy has only in-frame clones and lacks some. The sample consists of 45,000 to 65,000 clones, around 82% of them appearing once. The CDR3 has 13 residues. Germline CDR1 and CDR2: SGHTA and FQGNSA. Trimming removed 1 base at V and 2 bases at J, with 6 bases between. The time point: week 5, during vaccination. Each vaccine dose was 300 ug of mutant IDH1 20-mer peptide, with topical imiquimod. On this clone: Its target is not known.

The sequence was collected from a young woman with glioma. Some clones in this sample may be carry-over from other donors' samples. The specimen was PBMCs, collected from a glioma patient whose treatment included an IDH1 peptide vaccine. The rearrangement links TRBV7-2 to TRBJ2-7; D uncertain. CDR3 residues: CASSLVAAYEQYF. The DNA of the CDR3 is TGTGCCAGCAGCTTAGTGGCGGCCTACGAGCAGTACTTC.